This TCR beta chain was captured by sequencing in a study of shared clonotypes between healthy human individuals. About the research overall: The composition of the donors was a couple of women and a few men aged 18 to 49. Each donor had three CD4 naive, three CD4 memory, two CD8 naive and one CD8 memory plate.

CD8 cells regarded as naive lacked CD45RO, were positively chosen for CCR7, and omitted terminally differentiated effector memory CD45RA+ cells. Points on this clone: Its antigen remains unidentified. In the same sample, other DNA sequences code for this CDR3.

Points from the study as a whole: Rarefaction showed that sequencing of sorted subsets was incomplete (despite large depth).

Germline V lookup: CDR1 MNHEY, CDR2 SMNVEV (reference sequence). CDR3 length equals 14 residues. Trimming removed 6 bases from V and 0 bases from J; junction bases left unmatched: 4. Assay runs were performed at deep level. Repertoires were generated with immunoSEQ multiplex PCR, while TCRdb's copy carries only in-frame clones and drops some. The sample yields about 590,000 clones, about 95% seen once. The receptor comes from a woman in her thirties in good health. Material: naive CD8+ T cells sorted from blood. The chain carries TRBV27 and TRBJ2-7, with 8 bases matching TRBD2. The CDR3 protein is CASSLAGLSYEQYF. DNA of the CDR3: TGTGCCAGCAGCCTAGCGGGCCTCTCCTACGAGCAGTACTTC.